The next 13 T cell receptor beta chains were all read from a single sample in a study of blood T cell repertoires in COVID-19. The protocol was immunoSEQ multiplex PCR, while the TCRdb copy is restricted to in-frame clones and leaves out a portion. Of more than 90,000 clones in the sample, less than 90% were seen once. Material for sequencing was peripheral blood. The receptors shown here come from a man between 65 and 80 years old who had recovered from COVID-19.

The chain joins TRBV13 to TRBJ2-6; D gene unclear. Germline assignment: CDR1 PRHDT and CDR2 FYEKMQ (reference sequence). This CDR3 is 15 amino acids long. V lost 5 bases, J lost 0 bases, and 8 bases lay in between. The CDR3 loop is CASSPRSSGANVLTF. The CDR3 DNA is TGTGCCAGCAGCCCTAGAAGCTCTGGGGCCAACGTCCTGACTTTC.

The chain uses TRBV30 and TRBJ1-1; the D gene is possibly TRBD1 (5 bases). V lost 3 bases to trimming and J lost 0 bases, with 14 bases between them. The CDR3 is 15 amino acids. From germline, CDR1 is GTSNPN and CDR2 SVGIG (reference sequence). CDR3 residues: CAWSRIRAVNTEAFF. The CDR3 DNA is TGTGCCTGGAGCCGCATCAGGGCTGTGAACACTGAAGCTTTCTTT.

The chain carries TRBV5-4 and TRBJ2-1; D gene ambiguous. Germline loops: CDR1 SGHNT, CDR2 YYREEE (reference sequence). The germline V and J ends were trimmed by 4 bases and 5 bases, with 25 bases remaining between them. The CDR3 covers 18 residues. As DNA, the CDR3 is TGTGCCAGCAGCCCAAACTCGTGGCGGCCCCTAGTTGACAATGAGCAGTTCTTC. It is translated as CASSPNSWRPLVDNEQFF.

The chain recombines TRBV11-2 with TRBJ1-2; D remains ambiguous. Germline-derived CDR1 and CDR2 are SGHAT and FQNNGV. Deletions cut 5 bases from V and 3 bases from J, with 13 bases between. The CDR3 runs to 14 residues. CDR3 DNA sequence: TGTGCCAGCAGCCGTTCTCGAGTTGACTATGGCTACACCTTC. Amino acid sequence: CASSRSRVDYGYTF.

This clone was found a few times. V is TRBV7-2 and J is TRBJ2-2; D is perhaps TRBD1 (5 bases). V was shortened by 5 bases and J by 7 bases, with 23 bases between the two germline ends. There are 17 residues in the CDR3. Germline V gene sequence: CDR1 SGHTA, CDR2 FQGNSA. The CDR3 sequence: CASSPLRTFGAVGELFF. The CDR3, as DNA: TGTGCCAGCAGCCCCTTACGGACGTTTGGGGCGGTCGGGGAGCTGTTTTTT.

The chain has TRBV30 and TRBJ1-4, with D perhaps TRBD1 (6 bases). V lost 3 bases and J 1 base, leaving 12 bases between the germline ends. This CDR3 is 15 amino acids long. In germline, CDR1 is GTSNPN, CDR2 SVGIG (reference sequence). CDR3 amino acids: CAWRPGQGTNEKLFF. The CDR3 region has the DNA TGTGCCTGGAGGCCGGGACAAGGAACTAATGAAAAACTGTTTTTT. Full variable domain (rest looked up from reference TRBV30 and TRBJ1-4): SQTIHQWPATLVQPVGSPLSLECTVEGTSNPNLYWYRQAAGRGLQLLFYSVGIGQISSEVPQNLSASRPQDRQFILSSKKLLLSDSGFYLCAWRPGQGTNEKLFFGSGTQLSVL.

The chain employs TRBV5-1 and TRBJ2-1, with 9 positions matching TRBD1. Trimming at V came to 2 bases and at J to 1 base, leaving 4 bases not matched to a gene. This CDR3 has 16 residues. The germline CDR1 and CDR2 sequences are SGHRS and YFSETQ. CDR3 DNA: TGCGCCAGCAGCTTTTCCGGGACAGGGTCCTACAATGAGCAGTTCTTC. It codes for CASSFSGTGSYNEQFF.

The chain couples TRBV6-6 to TRBJ2-1; D gene unclear. The CDR3 contains 13 residues. In germline, CDR1 is MNHNY, CDR2 SVGAGI (reference sequence). V dropped 2 bases and J dropped 2 bases, with 4 bases sitting between them. CDR3 DNA: TGTGCCAGCAGTTACCGTCCCTACAATGAGCAGTTCTTC. Translated, it gives CASSYRPYNEQFF.

The rearrangement links TRBV5-4 to TRBJ2-3; D unresolved. V was trimmed by 2 bases and J by 4 bases, leaving 8 bases between them. This CDR3 has 13 residues. The germline gives CDR1 SGHNT, CDR2 YYREEE (reference sequence). CDR3 DNA: TGTGCCAGCAGCTTAATAAAGCCAGATACGCAGTATTTT. Translating it yields CASSLIKPDTQYF.

The rearrangement links TRBV6-6 to TRBJ1-6, with D tentatively TRBD1 (5 bases). Trimming removed 11 bases at V and 5 bases at J, with 13 bases between. The CDR3 is 13 residues long. Germline V gene sequence: CDR1 MNHNY, CDR2 SVGAGI (reference sequence). The CDR3 DNA is TGTGCCGGAGGGACTTCTCATAATTCACCCCTCCACTTT. This sequence encodes CAGGTSHNSPLHF.

The V call is TRBV6-5, the J call TRBJ2-5; D possibly corresponds to TRBD1 (6 bases). In germline, CDR1 is MNHEY, CDR2 SVGAGI. The length of the CDR3 is 14 residues. Trimming left V 6 bases short and J 1 base short, with 12 bases between. The CDR3 region is CASRHRVSQETQYF. Written as DNA, the CDR3 is TGTGCCAGCAGACACAGGGTCAGCCAAGAGACCCAGTACTTC.

The chain links TRBV4-2 to TRBJ1-1; D remains ambiguous. Germline V CDR1 and CDR2: LGHNA, YNFKEQ. V lost 1 base, J lost 3 bases, and 6 bases lay in between. This CDR3 region has 13 residues. CDR3 sequence (DNA): TGTGCCAGCAGCCAAGCGGTCGACACTGAAGCTTTCTTT. This translates into CASSQAVDTEAFF.

This chain joins TRBV11-1 and TRBJ2-5; the match to TRBD1 covers 9 bases. Per the germline V gene, CDR1 is SGHAT and CDR2 is FQDESV (reference sequence). The junction had 4 bases not matched to a gene; V was cut back by 5 bases and J by 3 bases. The CDR3 is made up of 14 amino acids. The CDR3 DNA reads as TGTGCCAGCAGCGTCGGACAGGGGAAAGAGACCCAGTACTTC. Translated, it gives CASSVGQGKETQYF. Filled out from reference TRBV11-1 and TRBJ2-5, the complete variable domain reads EAEVAQSPRYKITEKSQAVAFWCDPISGHATLYWYRQILGQGPELLVQFQDESVVDDSQLPKDRFSAERLKGVDSTLKIQPAELGDSAMYLCASSVGQGKETQYFGPGTRLLVL.